What follows are 28 T cell receptor beta chains derived from one specimen sequenced in a study of blood T cell repertoires in COVID-19. Clones were read by immunoSEQ multiplex PCR, and TCRdb kept only the in-frame ones, dropping some. The table records approximately 240,000 clones, about 88% of them present only once. Sequenced material: peripheral blood. The origin of the receptors is a woman in her 40s who had recovered from COVID-19.

The V gene is TRBV7-9, the J gene TRBJ1-3; TRBD1 matches 10 bases. The germline gives CDR1 SEHNR, CDR2 FQNEAQ (reference sequence). The CDR3 spans 14 residues. Losses at the gene ends were 5 bases for V and 6 bases for J; bases not matched to a gene: 4. This chain's CDR3 is CASSHGTGENTIYF. The CDR3 coding sequence is TGTGCCAGCAGCCATGGGACAGGGGAAAACACCATATATTTT.

This chain uses TRBV9 with TRBJ2-1; TRBD1 agrees at 9 bases. V shed 4 bases and J 1 base; nucleotides not matched to a gene: 15. Germline CDR1 and CDR2: SGDLS and YYNGEE. The CDR3 spans 19 residues. The CDR3 nucleotides are TGTGCCAGCAGCCTCTGGGGGACAGGGTCAATGCGGTCCTACAATGAGCAGTTCTTC. Translating gives CASSLWGTGSMRSYNEQFF.

The gene calls are TRBV5-1 and TRBJ1-4; TRBD1 is a possible D gene (5 bases). CDR1 and CDR2 (germline): SGHRS, YFSETQ. This CDR3 has 14 amino acids. V shed 0 bases and J shed 3 bases, with 6 bases lying between them. CDR3 sequence: CASSLGQPNEKLFF. In DNA, the CDR3 is TGCGCCAGCAGCTTGGGACAGCCTAATGAAAAACTGTTTTTT.

The J gene is TRBJ1-4, the V gene TRBV6-5; TRBD1 matches 8 bases. Looked up from germline, CDR1 is MNHEY and CDR2 is SVGAGI. V lost 2 bases to trimming and J lost 8 bases; unmatched junction nucleotides: 4. The CDR3 contains 14 residues. The CDR3 is CASSYDRGSEKLFF. In DNA, the CDR3 is TGTGCCAGCAGTTACGACAGGGGCTCCGAAAAACTGTTTTTT.

This clone was detected only once. The chain combines TRBV4-1 with TRBJ2-1; a weak D match, TRBD1 (5 bases). CDR1 and CDR2 from the germline V gene are MGHRA and YSYEKL. This CDR3 comprises 15 residues. The V and J ends lost 4 bases and 4 bases respectively, with 14 bases between them. The CDR3 here is CASSLSPQEYNEQFF. The CDR3 bases are TGCGCCAGCAGCCTAAGCCCACAGGAGTACAATGAGCAGTTCTTC.

This chain joins TRBV6-5 and TRBJ2-7; D gene unclear. The CDR3 contains 13 residues. Germline V gene sequence: CDR1 MNHEY, CDR2 SVGAGI. V lost 5 bases to trimming and J lost 7 bases, with 15 bases between them. The CDR3, as DNA: TGTGCCAGCAGTACCTGGAGTGCTGGGGAGCAGTACTTC. This sequence encodes CASSTWSAGEQYF.

This clone has just a few counts. The gene calls are TRBV7-2 and TRBJ1-2; 9 nucleotides align to TRBD1. J gave up 6 bases and V 1 base, and 0 bases lay outside the gene matches. Germline CDR1 and CDR2: SGHTA and FQGNSA. CDR3 size: 13 residues. The CDR3 protein is CASSLDRGHGYTF. The CDR3 DNA follows: TGTGCCAGCAGCTTAGACAGGGGGCATGGCTACACCTTC.

V and J are TRBV6-5 and TRBJ2-5, with 10 bases that match TRBD1. From germline, CDR1 is MNHEY and CDR2 SVGAGI. Losses at the gene ends were 7 bases for V and 4 bases for J; bases not matched to a gene: 3. The CDR3 loop spans 13 amino acids. CDR3 loop: CASKTGGRETQYF. The CDR3 DNA is TGTGCCAGCAAGACAGGGGGCCGAGAGACCCAGTACTTC.

The DNA of the CDR3 is TGTGCCAGCAGTTTGAGGGGGCCAGTGCAGCCCCAGCATTTT. Its protein product is CASSLRGPVQPQHF. The chain has TRBV27 and TRBJ1-5, with 7 nucleotides matching TRBD1. V shed 3 bases, J shed 7 bases, and the junction held 6 bases outside the gene matches. CDR3 length: 14 amino acids. Germline values: CDR1 MNHEY, CDR2 SMNVEV (reference sequence).

This chain links TRBV7-9 with TRBJ1-2; D is perhaps TRBD1 (5 bases). V lost 4 bases to trimming and J lost 5 bases, with 8 bases between them. The CDR3 has 12 amino acids. The germline V gene has CDR1 SEHNR and CDR2 FQNEAQ (reference sequence). The CDR3 coding sequence is TGTGCCAGCAGCTCACAGGTATATGGCTACACCTTC. It encodes CASSSQVYGYTF.

This clone was seen a handful of times. V and J are TRBV19 and TRBJ2-7; 14 bases fit TRBD2. With V trimmed by 4 bases and J by 3 bases, 8 bases remained unmatched. CDR1 is LNHDA and CDR2 is SQIVND in the germline V gene (reference sequence). CDR3 length: 17 amino acids. CDR3 loop: CASSTGLAGVGVYEQYF. The CDR3, as DNA: TGTGCCAGTAGTACGGGACTAGCGGGAGTAGGAGTCTACGAGCAGTACTTC.

The genes are TRBV5-8 and TRBJ2-7, with D perhaps TRBD2 (5 bases). Trimming cost V 4 bases and J 0 bases, with 8 bases left between them. Germline V gene sequence: CDR1 SGHTS, CDR2 YDEGEE. This CDR3 contains 13 residues. CDR3 amino acids: CASSPGSSYEQYF. In DNA form, the CDR3 reads TGTGCCAGCAGCCCTGGGAGCTCCTACGAGCAGTACTTC.

CDR3 sequence: CASSPRQFDEQFF. In DNA, the CDR3 is TGTGCCAGCTCACCACGACAGTTTGATGAGCAGTTCTTC. The chain has TRBV18 and TRBJ2-1, with TRBD1 as a possible D gene (5 bases). Germline V gene lookup returns CDR1 KGHSH and CDR2 LQKENI. This CDR3 contains 13 residues. With 1 base removed from V and 8 bases from J, the gap between germline ends came to 9 bases. Variable domain in full (rest from reference TRBV18 and TRBJ2-1): NAGVMQNPRHLVRRRGQEARLRCSPMKGHSHVYWYRQLPEEGLKFMVYLQKENIIDESGMPKERFSAEFPKEGPSILRIQQVVRGDSAAYFCASSPRQFDEQFFGPGTRLTVL.

The V gene is TRBV15, the J gene TRBJ2-2; 9 bases are a match to TRBD1. Per the germline V gene, CDR1 is LNHNV and CDR2 is YYDKDF (reference sequence). V shed 3 bases and J 9 bases; nucleotides not matched to a gene: 14. This CDR3 region has 17 residues. The DNA for the CDR3 is TGTGCCACCAGCAGTGGGGACAGGGCGTCTCACGGCAGGGAGCTGTTTTTT. Encoded protein: CATSSGDRASHGRELFF.

In this sample, this clone turned up once. CDR3 sequence (DNA): TGTGCCAGCAGCCCGATAGACAACGGGGGGTACTATGGCTACACCTTC. Translation gives CASSPIDNGGYYGYTF. This chain joins TRBV7-9 and TRBJ1-2; tentatively, D is TRBD1 (5 bases). The CDR3 sequence is 16 residues long. V lost 5 bases and J lost 3, with 19 bases in between. Germline CDR1 reads SEHNR; CDR2 reads FQNEAQ (reference sequence).

In nucleotides, the CDR3 is TGTGCCAGCGAGGACATAGAGCAGTTCTTC. Protein sequence: CASEDIEQFF. The chain is built from TRBV2 and TRBJ2-1, with D possibly matching TRBD1 (5 bases). V shed 8 bases and J shed 10 bases, with 9 bases lying between them. Germline V gene data show CDR1 as SNHLY and CDR2 as FYNNEI. The CDR3 has 10 amino acids. The full variable domain, in which reference TRBV2 and TRBJ2-1 provide the parts outside the CDR3, is EPEVTQTPSHQVTQMGQEVILRCVPISNHLYFYWYRQILGQKVEFLVSFYNNEISEKSEIFDDQFSVERPDGSNFTLKIRSTKLEDSAMYFCASEDIEQFFGPGTRLTVL.

The chain is built from TRBV20-1 and TRBJ2-5, with D possibly TRBD1 on 5 matching bases. Per the germline V gene, CDR1 is DFQATT and CDR2 is SNEGSKA (reference sequence). The germline V and J ends were trimmed by 8 bases and 5 bases, with 9 bases remaining between them. This CDR3 is built from 10 residues. The CDR3 nucleotides read TGCAGTCCCAAGGGGGAGACCCAGTACTTC. Protein: CSPKGETQYF.

This clone was detected only a few times. J is TRBJ2-7 and V is TRBV4-1; tentative D call: TRBD1 (6 bases). From germline, CDR1 is MGHRA and CDR2 YSYEKL. There are 15 residues in the CDR3. V was shortened by 4 bases and J by 10 bases, with 23 bases between the two germline ends. The CDR3: CASSPSDRISSEQYF. As DNA, the CDR3 is TGCGCCAGCAGCCCCAGTGACAGGATCAGCTCAGAACAGTACTTC.

The chain couples TRBV7-3 to TRBJ2-2; TRBD1 is a possible D gene (8 bases). The CDR3 covers 16 residues. V shed 2 bases and J shed 5 bases, with 15 bases lying between them. CDR1 and CDR2 (germline): SGHTA, FQGTGA. The CDR3, as DNA: TGTGCCAGCAGCTTAGGCGACAGGGGAGGGACCGGGGAGCTGTTTTTT. This sequence encodes CASSLGDRGGTGELFF.

The rearrangement joins TRBV20-1 to TRBJ1-2; the D is unclear. CDR1 and CDR2 (germline): DFQATT, SNEGSKA (reference sequence). V was trimmed by 6 bases and J by 7 bases, leaving 12 bases between them. The CDR3 runs 11 residues. As DNA, the CDR3 is TGCAGTGCCTCCCCAAGCGGTGGCTACACCTTC. Its translation is CSASPSGGYTF.

This rearrangement joins TRBV7-2 to TRBJ1-3, with 9 bases that match TRBD1. The V segment lost 6 bases and the J segment 0 bases; nucleotides outside the gene matches: 15. Looked up from germline, CDR1 is SGHTA and CDR2 is FQGNSA. CDR3 size: 19 residues. The CDR3 bases are TGTGCCAGCAGAACCGGGACAGGGTTGACCGGATCCTCTGGAAACACCATATATTTT. Protein sequence: CASRTGTGLTGSSGNTIYF.

V usage is TRBV6-2 or TRBV6-3 and J usage is TRBJ1-2; 8 bases agree with TRBD1. The germline V gene has CDR1 MNHEY and CDR2 SVGEGT. The CDR3 loop spans 15 amino acids. Losses at the gene ends were 5 bases for V and 4 bases for J; bases not matched to a gene: 9. The CDR3 sequence: CASSRQGRITYGYTF. The CDR3 region has the DNA TGTGCCAGCAGTCGACAGGGGCGAATTACCTATGGCTACACCTTC.

V usage is TRBV5-1 and J usage is TRBJ2-7; 7 positions match TRBD1. Germline V gene data show CDR1 as SGHRS and CDR2 as YFSETQ. This CDR3 comprises 16 residues. Trimming cost V 4 bases and J 2 bases; bases outside gene matches: 12. CDR3: CASSPEAGTVTYEQYF. The CDR3 region has the DNA TGCGCCAGCAGCCCGGAAGCCGGGACAGTAACCTACGAGCAGTACTTC.

J is TRBJ1-2 and V is TRBV28; 7 bases line up with TRBD1. Trimming at V came to 4 bases and at J to 4 bases, leaving 9 bases not matched to a gene. CDR3 size: 15 residues. Germline V gene sequence: CDR1 MDHEN, CDR2 SYDVKM. The CDR3 coding sequence is TGTGCCAGCAGTTACCCCGGGACAGCCAGCTATGGCTACACCTTC. This translates into CASSYPGTASYGYTF.

This sequence joins TRBV5-1 and TRBJ2-1; perhaps TRBD2 as D (5 bases). V lost 0 bases and J 4 bases, leaving 11 bases between the germline ends. Germline values: CDR1 SGHRS, CDR2 YFSETQ. The CDR3 is 15 amino acids. Here the CDR3 DNA reads TGCGCCAGCAGCTTGGAAGGGAGTTCGTACAATGAGCAGTTCTTC. It translates to CASSLEGSSYNEQFF.

The rearrangement links TRBV29-1 to TRBJ1-2; 7 bases are shared with TRBD1. The CDR3 loop spans 13 amino acids. Germline CDR1 reads SQVTM; CDR2 reads ANQGSEA. V gave up 3 bases and J gave up 7 bases; unmatched junction bases: 8. CDR3 sequence: CSVEGQLGFGYTF. The CDR3 DNA is TGCAGCGTTGAGGGACAGCTGGGCTTTGGCTACACCTTC. Using reference TRBV29-1 and TRBJ1-2 for the parts outside the CDR3, the full variable domain is SAVISQKPSRDICQRGTSLTIQCQVDSQVTMMFWYRQQPGQSLTLIATANQGSEATYESGFVIDKFPISRPNLTFSTLTVSNMSPEDSSIYLCSVEGQLGFGYTFGSGTRLTVV.

This clone came up once. J is TRBJ1-2 and V is TRBV3-1 (or the pseudogene TRBV3-2); 8 nucleotides line up with TRBD1. Germline CDR1 LGHDT, CDR2 YNNKEL (reference sequence). After removal of 4 bases from V and 4 bases from J, the junction contained 2 bases not matched to a gene. The CDR3 runs 13 residues. CDR3 region: CASSRDRLYGYTF. The CDR3 DNA sequence: TGTGCCAGCAGCCGGGACAGGCTCTATGGCTACACCTTC.

The chain couples TRBV2 to TRBJ1-4, with 11 bases matching TRBD1. Germline CDR1 SNHLY, CDR2 FYNNEI. The J segment lost 5 bases and the V segment lost 7 bases, leaving 6 bases of the junction unmatched. This CDR3 has 15 amino acids. CDR3 nucleotides: TGTGCCAGCAAGGGACAGGGGGGTTGGAATGAAAAACTGTTTTTT. It yields the protein CASKGQGGWNEKLFF.